This entry lists 22 T cell receptor beta chains sequenced from one sample in a study of blood T cell repertoires in COVID-19. Measured with immunoSEQ multiplex PCR; TCRdb has only the in-frame clones, and not every one. The table includes around 31,000 clones, 75% to 90% detected once. The sample comprised peripheral blood. The receptors were gathered from a man older than 75 with acute or convalescent COVID-19.

This clone was counted between two and nine times. The V and J genes are TRBV11-2 and TRBJ2-5; 8 nucleotides line up with TRBD2. V lost 1 base, J lost 4 bases, and 8 bases stayed unmatched. The CDR3 totals 16 residues. Looked up from germline, CDR1 is SGHAT and CDR2 is FQNNGV. In DNA form, the CDR3 reads TGTGCCAGCAGCTTAGCCTTCGGGAGGGTTTCAGAGACCCAGTACTTC. Amino acids: CASSLAFGRVSETQYF. The variable domain in full, completed from reference TRBV11-2 and TRBJ2-5, reads EAGVAQSPRYKIIEKRQSVAFWCNPISGHATLYWYQQILGQGPKLLIQFQNNGVVDDSQLPKDRFSAERLKGVDSTLKIQPAKLEDSAVYLCASSLAFGRVSETQYFGPGTRLLVL.

CDR3 sequence reads: CASSQGLAEGYEQYF. CDR3 sequence (DNA): TGTGCCAGCAGCCAAGGTCTAGCGGAGGGATACGAGCAGTACTTC. The genes are TRBV3-1 (or the pseudogene TRBV3-2) and TRBJ2-7, with 7 positions matching TRBD2. In germline, CDR1 is LGHDT, CDR2 YNNKEL (reference sequence). J lost 4 bases, V lost 1 base, and 7 bases had no gene match. This CDR3 contains 15 residues.

This chain links TRBV11-3 with TRBJ2-1, with 10 bases that match TRBD2. Trimming cost V 4 bases and J 7 bases; bases outside gene matches: 7. From germline, CDR1 is SGHNT and CDR2 YENEEA. CDR3 size: 15 residues. Here the CDR3 DNA reads TGTGCCAGCAGCTCATTAGCGGGAGGCGTGAATGAGCAGTTCTTC. Residues: CASSSLAGGVNEQFF.

The chain couples TRBV11-2 to TRBJ2-7; 11 bases are a match to TRBD1. CDR3 length: 15 amino acids. CDR1 and CDR2 (germline): SGHAT, FQNNGV. The trim removed 5 bases at V and 3 bases at J, leaving 6 bases unmatched. The CDR3 protein is CASSPRTGGVYEQYF. The CDR3 nucleotides are TGTGCCAGCAGCCCGAGGACAGGGGGCGTCTACGAGCAGTACTTC.

The chain carries TRBV27 and TRBJ1-1, with 9 bases that match TRBD1. V gave up 3 bases and J gave up 4 bases; unmatched junction bases: 6. The CDR3 is 15 residues long. The germline gives CDR1 MNHEY, CDR2 SMNVEV (reference sequence). CDR3 loop: CASSLLRTGVTEAFF. DNA of the CDR3: TGTGCCAGCAGTTTGCTTCGGACAGGGGTCACTGAAGCTTTCTTT.

V is TRBV19 and J is TRBJ1-5; D is uncertain. V was clipped by 3 bases and J by 4 bases, with 13 bases between them. The CDR3 covers 15 residues. In germline, CDR1 is LNHDA, CDR2 SQIVND (reference sequence). CDR3 bases: TGTGCCAGTAGTATGCTGCAGGAAAGTAATCAGCCCCAGCATTTT. Its protein product is CASSMLQESNQPQHF.

This clone was recorded a few times. CDR3 nucleotides: TGTGCCAGTAGTACGCCGGGACTCACAGATACGCAGTATTTT. Translating gives CASSTPGLTDTQYF. The chain recombines TRBV19 with TRBJ2-3, with D tentatively TRBD2 (6 bases). This CDR3 is 14 amino acids long. From germline, CDR1 is LNHDA and CDR2 SQIVND (reference sequence). Trimming took off 4 bases at V and 2 bases at J, with 10 bases between the two ends.

This chain links TRBV11-3 with TRBJ2-1; 13 nucleotides match TRBD2. The CDR3 sequence is 17 residues long. Looked up from germline, CDR1 is SGHNT and CDR2 is YENEEA. V lost 4 bases, J lost 7 bases, and 10 bases stayed unmatched. Here the CDR3 DNA reads TGTGCCAGCAGCTCCGGACTAGCGGGAGAGGGTTTGAATGAGCAGTTCTTC. Amino acids: CASSSGLAGEGLNEQFF.

This rearrangement joins TRBV3-1 (or the pseudogene TRBV3-2) to TRBJ2-1, with 7 bases aligning to TRBD2. Germline assignment: CDR1 LGHDT and CDR2 YNNKEL (reference sequence). V lost 5 bases, J lost 1 base, and 5 bases stayed unmatched. The CDR3 has 15 amino acids. The CDR3 sequence is CASSYRGGSYNEQFF. Here the CDR3 DNA reads TGTGCCAGCAGCTATCGCGGGGGTTCCTACAATGAGCAGTTCTTC.

The rearrangement joins TRBV6-4 to TRBJ2-2; D call uncertain. Looked up from germline, CDR1 is MRHNA and CDR2 is SNTAGT. The CDR3 is 12 residues long. The V and J ends lost 6 bases and 1 base respectively, with 3 bases between them. This CDR3 reads CASSGNTGELFF. DNA for the CDR3: TGTGCCAGCAGCGGGAACACCGGGGAGCTGTTTTTT.

The chain is built from TRBV6-4 and TRBJ2-1; 8 positions match TRBD2. V lost 5 bases to trimming and J lost 9 bases; unmatched junction nucleotides: 6. Per germline, CDR1 MRHNA and CDR2 SNTAGT. The CDR3 is 13 amino acids. DNA of the CDR3: TGTGCCAGCAGTCCGGGACTAGGGGGTGAGCAGTTCTTC. Protein: CASSPGLGGEQFF.

The chain has TRBV7-2 and TRBJ1-4, with D maybe TRBD1 (5 bases). The germline CDR1 and CDR2 sequences are SGHTA and FQGNSA. The germline V and J ends were trimmed by 5 bases and 7 bases, with 11 bases remaining between them. The CDR3 runs 13 residues. As DNA, the CDR3 is TGTGCCAGCAGCCGGGGGGGGACTGAAAAACTGTTTTTT. It translates to CASSRGGTEKLFF.

This chain connects TRBV27 to TRBJ2-2; D gene ambiguous. V lost 1 base to trimming and J lost 1 base, with 7 bases between them. Germline V gene lookup returns CDR1 MNHEY and CDR2 SMNVEV (reference sequence). This CDR3 spans 15 amino acids. The CDR3, as DNA: TGTGCCAGCAGTTTATGGGCAGGGAACACCGGGGAGCTGTTTTTT. Its translation: CASSLWAGNTGELFF.

This chain joins TRBV5-6 and TRBJ1-1; D is uncertain. V gave up 5 bases and J gave up 0 bases, with 8 bases separating them. The CDR3 consists of 13 residues. Germline lookup yields CDR1 SGHDT and CDR2 YYEEEE. CDR3 residues: CASSTGVNTEAFF. As DNA, the CDR3 is TGTGCCAGCAGTACCGGGGTGAACACTGAAGCTTTCTTT. The full variable domain, with the rest looked up from reference TRBV5-6 and TRBJ1-1, is DAGVTQSPTHLIKTRGQQVTLRCSPKSGHDTVSWYQQALGQGPQFIFQYYEEEERQRGNFPDRFSGHQFPNYSSELNVNALLLGDSALYLCASSTGVNTEAFFGQGTRLTVV.

This chain connects TRBV9 to TRBJ2-5; no firm D call. V gave up 0 bases and J gave up 4 bases, with 10 bases separating them. The V gene's germline CDR1 is SGDLS and CDR2 YYNGEE. The CDR3 has 14 amino acids. DNA of the CDR3: TGTGCCAGCAGCGTAGGGATCCTAGGAGAGACCCAGTACTTC. Amino acids: CASSVGILGETQYF.

V is TRBV12-5 and J is TRBJ1-1; 10 bases line up with TRBD1. Looked up from germline, CDR1 is LGHNT and CDR2 is FRNRAP. This CDR3 has 16 residues. V dropped 5 bases and J dropped 5; count of bases not matched to a gene: 11. DNA for the CDR3: TGTGCTAGTGGTCCCAATAGACAGGGGGCGGCTACTGAAGCTTTCTTT. Protein sequence: CASGPNRQGAATEAFF.

V usage is TRBV28 and J usage is TRBJ2-1; D might be TRBD2 (6 bases). V gave up 8 bases and J gave up 6 bases, with 11 bases separating them. The CDR3 is 12 residues long. In germline, CDR1 is MDHEN, CDR2 SYDVKM. The CDR3 loop is CASRLGGNEQFF. The CDR3 bases are TGTGCCAGCCGACTAGGAGGCAATGAGCAGTTCTTC.

The chain joins TRBV25-1 to TRBJ2-2, with 12 bases matching TRBD2. This CDR3 contains 17 residues. The germline CDR1 and CDR2 sequences are MGHDK and SYGVNS. Losses at the gene ends were 5 bases for V and 5 bases for J; bases not matched to a gene: 9. The chain's CDR3 is CASSLRLAGVRTGELFF. The CDR3 coding sequence is TGTGCCAGCAGTCTTCGACTAGCGGGAGTTCGGACCGGGGAGCTGTTTTTT.

The chain is built from TRBV2 and TRBJ2-5, with D possibly matching TRBD2 (6 bases). Germline V CDR1 and CDR2: SNHLY, FYNNEI. V lost 7 bases, J lost 7 bases, and 13 bases lay in between. This CDR3 comprises 12 residues. The CDR3 coding sequence is TGTGCCAGCACCAAAGTGGGAGGGACCCAGTACTTC. Encoded protein: CASTKVGGTQYF.

The CDR3 sequence: CASSGDWDEQYF. In DNA form, the CDR3 reads TGTGCCAGTAGCGGGGACTGGGACGAGCAGTACTTC. The chain carries TRBV19 and TRBJ2-7; tentative D call: TRBD2 (6 bases). With 6 bases removed from V and 5 bases from J, the gap between germline ends came to 11 bases. The CDR3 consists of 12 residues. Germline values: CDR1 LNHDA, CDR2 SQIVND (reference sequence).

The chain uses TRBV7-8 and TRBJ2-1; the match to TRBD2 covers 8 bases. This CDR3 has 15 amino acids. Germline V gives CDR1 SGHVS, CDR2 FQNEAQ. The J segment lost 7 bases and the V segment lost 5 bases, leaving 10 bases of the junction unmatched. CDR3 region: CASSPPGLGLNEQFF. CDR3 in DNA: TGTGCCAGCAGCCCTCCGGGACTAGGGTTAAATGAGCAGTTCTTC.

The rearrangement links TRBV4-2 to TRBJ2-2; D is perhaps TRBD1 (7 bases). Trimming took off 1 base at V and 6 bases at J, with 18 bases between the two ends. This CDR3 has 17 amino acids. Per germline, CDR1 LGHNA and CDR2 YNFKEQ. CDR3 nucleotides: TGTGCCAGCAGCCAAGTTCTCAGGGGGGAAACCTCCGGGGAGCTGTTTTTT. Its protein product is CASSQVLRGETSGELFF.